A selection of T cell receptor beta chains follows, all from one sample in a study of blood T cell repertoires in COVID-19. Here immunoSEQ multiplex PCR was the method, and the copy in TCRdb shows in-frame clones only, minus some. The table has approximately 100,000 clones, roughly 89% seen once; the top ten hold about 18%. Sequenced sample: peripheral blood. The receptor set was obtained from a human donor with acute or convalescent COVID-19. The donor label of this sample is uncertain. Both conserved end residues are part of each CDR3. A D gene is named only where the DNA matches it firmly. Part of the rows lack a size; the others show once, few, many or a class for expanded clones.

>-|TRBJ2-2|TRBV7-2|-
CASSPQGSANTGELFF
TGTGCCAGCAGCCCACAGGGTTCTGCGAACACCGGGGAGCTGTTTTTT
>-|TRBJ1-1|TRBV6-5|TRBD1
CASSGQVDTEAFF
TGTGCCAGCAGCGGACAGGTCGACACTGAAGCTTTCTTT
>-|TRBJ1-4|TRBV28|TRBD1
CASSSGQAPNEKLFF
TGTGCCAGCAGTTCGGGACAGGCTCCTAATGAAAAACTGTTTTTT
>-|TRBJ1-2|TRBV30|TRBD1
CAGIQGARIYTF
TGTGCCGGTATCCAGGGGGCGAGAATCTACACCTTC
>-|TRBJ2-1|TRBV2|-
CASSETGLSDEQFF
TGTGCCAGCAGTGAAACGGGTCTAAGCGATGAGCAGTTCTTC
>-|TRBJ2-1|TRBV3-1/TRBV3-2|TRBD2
CASSLGGEVNEQFF
TGTGCCAGCAGCCTCGGGGGGGAGGTTAATGAGCAGTTCTTC
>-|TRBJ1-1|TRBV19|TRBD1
CASRLGQGAAEAFF
TGTGCCAGTAGATTGGGACAGGGGGCCGCTGAAGCTTTCTTT
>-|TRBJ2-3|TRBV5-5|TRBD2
CASRASGADTQYF
TGTGCCAGCAGGGCTAGCGGGGCAGATACGCAGTATTTT
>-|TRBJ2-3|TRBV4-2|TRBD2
CASSQVSLAGGTDTQYF
TGTGCCAGCAGCCAAGTTTCTCTAGCGGGGGGCACAGATACGCAGTATTTT
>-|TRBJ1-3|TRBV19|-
CASSIAGSGSGNTIYF
TGTGCCAGTAGTATAGCCGGGTCTGGCTCTGGAAACACCATATATTTT
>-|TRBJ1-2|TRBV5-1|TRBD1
CASSFGTGNGYTF
TGCGCCAGCAGCTTTGGGACAGGGAATGGCTACACCTTC
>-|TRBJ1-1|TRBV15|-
CATSRDRVMNTEAFF
TGTGCCACCAGCAGAGATCGCGTCATGAACACTGAAGCTTTCTTT
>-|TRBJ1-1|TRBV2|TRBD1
CASRVTGGTEAFF
TGTGCCAGCCGTGTGACAGGGGGCACTGAAGCTTTCTTT
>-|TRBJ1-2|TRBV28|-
CASSRQQGPYGYTF
TGTGCCAGCAGTCGTCAGCAGGGCCCCTATGGCTACACCTTC
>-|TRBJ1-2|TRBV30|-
CAWSVGTFGYTF
TGTGCCTGGAGTGTTGGTACTTTTGGCTACACCTTC
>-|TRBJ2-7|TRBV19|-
CASAAAPTYEQYF
TGTGCCAGTGCGGCGGCTCCCACCTACGAGCAGTACTTC
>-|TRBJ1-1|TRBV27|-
CASSRAGSGTEAFF
TGTGCCAGCAGTAGGGCGGGTTCGGGCACTGAAGCTTTCTTT
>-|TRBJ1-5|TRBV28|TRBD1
CASSTQGGTGNQPQHF
TGTGCCAGCAGTACGCAAGGGGGCACGGGCAATCAGCCCCAGCATTTT
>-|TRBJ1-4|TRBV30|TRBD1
CAWSVGQGRFEKLFF
TGTGCCTGGAGTGTGGGACAGGGCCGTTTTGAAAAACTGTTTTTT
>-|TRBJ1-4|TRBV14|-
CASSQDRADEKLFF
TGTGCCAGCAGCCAAGACAGGGCGGATGAAAAACTGTTTTTT
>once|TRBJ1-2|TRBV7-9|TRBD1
CASSLTGADNGYTF
TGTGCCAGCAGCCTTACAGGGGCCGATAATGGCTACACCTTC
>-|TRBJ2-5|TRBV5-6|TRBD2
CASSLDGRPGIDQETQYF
TGTGCCAGCAGCTTGGACGGGAGGCCCGGAATAGACCAAGAGACCCAGTACTTC
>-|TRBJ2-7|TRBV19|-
CASSARATSSYEQYF
TGTGCCAGTAGTGCCAGGGCGACCAGCTCCTACGAGCAGTACTTC
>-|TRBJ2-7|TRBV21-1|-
CASKNKQYF
TGTGCCAGCAAAAATAAGCAGTACTTC
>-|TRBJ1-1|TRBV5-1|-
CASSLTGKEAFF
TGCGCCAGCAGCTTGACCGGGAAAGAAGCTTTCTTT
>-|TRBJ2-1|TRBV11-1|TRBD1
CASSDGQGSSYNEQFF
TGTGCCAGCAGCGACGGACAGGGGAGCTCCTACAATGAGCAGTTCTTC
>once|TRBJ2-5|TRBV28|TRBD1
CASGTESQETQYF
TGTGCCAGCGGGACAGAGAGCCAAGAGACCCAGTACTTC
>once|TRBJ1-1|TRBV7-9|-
CASSLVTIGVGEAFF
TGTGCCAGCAGCTTAGTCACTATAGGGGTCGGTGAAGCTTTCTTT
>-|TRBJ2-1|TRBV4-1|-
CASSQVPSSYNEQFF
TGCGCCAGCAGCCAAGTCCCGAGCTCCTACAATGAGCAGTTCTTC
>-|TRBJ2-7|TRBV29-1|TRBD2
CSAASGRSSYEQYF
TGCAGCGCCGCGAGCGGGAGGAGCTCCTACGAGCAGTACTTC
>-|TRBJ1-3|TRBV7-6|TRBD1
CASSLDGTGGTGNTIYF
TGTGCCAGCAGCTTAGACGGGACAGGGGGTACGGGAAACACCATATATTTT
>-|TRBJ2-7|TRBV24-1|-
CATSDHYEQYF
TGTGCCACCAGTGATCACTACGAGCAGTACTTC
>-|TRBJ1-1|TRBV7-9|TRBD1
CASSLLGTGGVGYTEAFF
TGTGCCAGCAGCTTATTGGGGACAGGGGGCGTCGGATACACTGAAGCTTTCTTT
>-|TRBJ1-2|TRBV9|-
CASSADGAHGYTF
TGTGCCAGCAGCGCCGATGGGGCACATGGCTACACCTTC
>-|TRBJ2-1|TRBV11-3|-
CASSRNRLITINEQFF
TGTGCCAGCAGCCGAAACCGACTTATTACCATCAATGAGCAGTTCTTC
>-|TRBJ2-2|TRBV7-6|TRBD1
CASSLGTGVNTGELFF
TGTGCCAGCAGCTTGGGGACAGGGGTTAACACCGGGGAGCTGTTTTTT
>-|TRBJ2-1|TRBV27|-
CASSLNRNEQFF
TGTGCCAGCAGTTTAAATCGCAATGAGCAGTTCTTC
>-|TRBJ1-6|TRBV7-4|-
CASSSPLDRSSYNSPLHF
TGTGCCAGCAGCTCTCCATTAGACAGGAGCTCCTATAATTCACCCCTCCACTTT
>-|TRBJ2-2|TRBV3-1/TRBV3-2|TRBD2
CASSQRGGGGSTGELFF
TGTGCCAGCAGCCAAAGGGGTGGCGGGGGATCCACCGGGGAGCTGTTTTTT
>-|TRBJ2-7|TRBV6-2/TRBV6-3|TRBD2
CASSRMASGSYEQYF
TGTGCCAGCAGTCGGATGGCTAGCGGCTCCTACGAGCAGTACTTC
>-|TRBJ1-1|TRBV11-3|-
CASSLGPGSAFF
TGTGCCAGCAGCTTAGGCCCGGGTTCAGCTTTCTTT
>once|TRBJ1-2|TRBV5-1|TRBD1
CASRDPGQGPNGYTF
TGCGCCAGCAGGGATCCGGGACAGGGGCCGAATGGCTACACCTTC
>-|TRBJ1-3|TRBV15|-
CATSRDPSAGAGNTIYF
TGTGCCACCAGCAGAGATCCTTCGGCAGGGGCTGGAAACACCATATATTTT
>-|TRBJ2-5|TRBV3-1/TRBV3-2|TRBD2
CARSQAVIAGGGETQYF
TGTGCCCGCAGCCAAGCGGTGATCGCGGGGGGGGGAGAGACCCAGTACTTC
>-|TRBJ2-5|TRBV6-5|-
CASTQTLGAESYF
TGTGCCAGCACCCAAACCTTGGGAGCCGAGTCGTACTTC
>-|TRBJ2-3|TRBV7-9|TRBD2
CASSQRRGGTDTQYF
TGTGCCAGCAGCCAGCGGCGGGGGGGCACAGATACGCAGTATTTT
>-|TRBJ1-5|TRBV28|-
CASSFYRSGGNQPQHF
TGTGCCAGCAGTTTCTACAGGTCGGGAGGGAATCAGCCCCAGCATTTT
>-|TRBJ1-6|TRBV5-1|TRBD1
CASSWGDREGSPLHF
TGCGCCAGCAGCTGGGGGGACAGGGAAGGTTCACCCCTCCACTTT
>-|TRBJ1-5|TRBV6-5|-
CASSYSRGRQPQHF
TGTGCCAGCAGTTACTCCCGGGGTCGACAGCCCCAGCATTTT
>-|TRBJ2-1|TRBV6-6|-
CASSSARRSEQFF
TGTGCCAGCAGCTCGGCTAGGCGGAGTGAGCAGTTCTTC
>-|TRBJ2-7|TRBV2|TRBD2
CASGLELGEQYF
TGTGCCAGCGGACTAGAATTGGGGGAGCAGTACTTC
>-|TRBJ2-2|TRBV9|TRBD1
CASSESTGTGVPGELFF
TGTGCCAGCAGCGAGTCGACCGGGACAGGGGTCCCCGGGGAGCTGTTTTTT
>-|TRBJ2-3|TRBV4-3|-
CASSQEYTDTQYF
TGCGCCAGCAGCCAAGAGTACACAGATACGCAGTATTTT
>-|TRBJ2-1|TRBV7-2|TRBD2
CASSLGLSSGISNEQFF
TGTGCCAGCAGCTTAGGTCTCTCTAGCGGAATAAGCAATGAGCAGTTCTTC
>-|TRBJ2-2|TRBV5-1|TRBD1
CASRPGQGILGGELFF
TGCGCCAGCAGGCCCGGACAGGGAATATTGGGCGGGGAGCTGTTTTTT
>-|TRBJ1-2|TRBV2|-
CASSDEGGDYGYTF
TGTGCCAGCAGTGATGAGGGGGGGGACTATGGCTACACCTTC
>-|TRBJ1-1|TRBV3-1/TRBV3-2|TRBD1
CASSQDLDRDTEAFF
TGTGCCAGCAGCCAAGATTTGGACAGGGACACTGAAGCTTTCTTT
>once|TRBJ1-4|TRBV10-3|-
CAISPRGGREKLFF
TGTGCCATCAGCCCCAGGGGAGGGAGGGAAAAACTGTTTTTT
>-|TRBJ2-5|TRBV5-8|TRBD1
CDRGGRDREETQYF
TGTGACAGGGGGGGTCGGGACAGGGAAGAGACCCAGTACTTC